A single sample gave rise to the 14 T cell receptor beta chains below, sequenced in a study of blood T cell repertoires in COVID-19. Repertoires were generated with immunoSEQ multiplex PCR, while TCRdb's copy carries only in-frame clones and drops some. The data contain roughly 170,000 clones, less than 85% of them singletons. Specimen: peripheral blood. The receptors originated from a human donor in a cohort sampled during active COVID-19.

This chain joins TRBV7-9 and TRBJ2-7, with 12 nucleotides matching TRBD1. The CDR3 contains 14 residues. In germline, CDR1 is SEHNR, CDR2 FQNEAQ (reference sequence). The V gene end was trimmed by 5 bases and the J gene end by 7 bases; junction bases not matched to a gene: 6. CDR3: CASSRGQGAGEQYF. CDR3 sequence (DNA): TGTGCCAGCAGCCGGGGACAGGGGGCGGGGGAGCAGTACTTC.

The CDR3 reads CASSTDGGAYNEQFF. As DNA, the CDR3 is TGTGCCAGCAGCACAGACGGGGGGGCCTACAATGAGCAGTTCTTC. V is TRBV7-6 and J is TRBJ2-1, with 8 bases matching TRBD2. J gave up 2 bases and V 5 bases, and 5 bases lay outside the gene matches. CDR1 and CDR2 (germline): SGHVS, FNYEAQ. The CDR3 has 15 residues.

The J gene is TRBJ1-3, the V gene TRBV6-5, with D unresolved. Trimming pared 2 bases from V and 1 base from J, leaving 9 bases between. The CDR3 contains 15 residues. CDR1 MNHEY and CDR2 SVGAGI come from the germline V gene. The CDR3 loop reads CASSYGGRSGNTIYF. Written as DNA, the CDR3 is TGTGCCAGCAGTTACGGCGGGCGGTCTGGAAACACCATATATTTT.

This CDR3 reads CASSQWGQTLYNEQFF. DNA of the CDR3: TGTGCCAGCAGCCAATGGGGGCAAACTCTCTACAATGAGCAGTTCTTC. This rearrangement joins TRBV3-1 (or the pseudogene TRBV3-2) to TRBJ2-1, with D perhaps TRBD1 (6 bases). This CDR3 has 16 amino acids. CDR1 LGHDT and CDR2 YNNKEL come from the germline V gene (reference sequence). The germline V and J ends were trimmed by 2 bases and 3 bases, with 14 bases remaining between them.

This rearrangement joins TRBV19 to TRBJ1-1; 8 bases line up with TRBD1. The CDR3 is made up of 14 amino acids. Germline trimming cut 4 bases from V and 4 bases from J; bases unmatched to any gene: 5. Per germline, CDR1 LNHDA and CDR2 SQIVND (reference sequence). The CDR3 protein is CASSTDRAGTEAFF. Here the CDR3 DNA reads TGTGCCAGTAGTACGGACAGGGCGGGCACTGAAGCTTTCTTT.

This sequence joins TRBV5-4 and TRBJ2-3; D perhaps matches TRBD1 (6 bases). V was shortened by 3 bases and J by 1 base, with 9 bases between the two germline ends. Germline-derived CDR1 and CDR2 are SGHNT and YYREEE (reference sequence). There are 14 residues in the CDR3. The CDR3 DNA is TGTGCCAGCAGCTCTAGACAGGGCACAGATACGCAGTATTTT. Translated, it gives CASSSRQGTDTQYF.

This clone was recorded only once. The genes are TRBV21-1 and TRBJ2-6; TRBD1, as called in the table, went unchecked against the DNA. TRBV21-1 is noted as a pseudogene. CDR3 length: 20 amino acids. CDR3 sequence: CASSCPDGTGGKAGANVLTF. The CDR3 bases are TGTGCCAGCAGCTGCCCGGACGGGACAGGGGGAAAGGCTGGGGCCAACGTCCTGACTTTC.

This chain uses TRBV6-5 with TRBJ1-4; D not certain. The V end lost 0 bases, the J end lost 4 bases, and 6 bases lay between the germline ends. The CDR3 length is 14 residues. Germline values: CDR1 MNHEY, CDR2 SVGAGI. The CDR3: CASSYSAVNEKLFF. CDR3 nucleotide sequence: TGTGCCAGCAGTTACTCTGCAGTTAATGAAAAACTGTTTTTT.

This chain joins TRBV20-1 and TRBJ2-5, with 10 bases aligning to TRBD1. In germline, CDR1 is DFQATT, CDR2 SNEGSKA (reference sequence). With 3 bases clipped from V and 5 bases from J, the junction kept 15 bases outside the gene matches. The CDR3 totals 17 residues. In DNA, the CDR3 is TGCAGTGCTAGTTCGAGCGGCGGACAGGGGGGGTGGGAGACCCAGTACTTC. Translation: CSASSSGGQGGWETQYF.

This clone was seen a few times. The J gene is TRBJ1-2, the V gene TRBV5-4; 9 bases fit TRBD1. CDR1 is SGHNT, CDR2 YYREEE, per germline (reference sequence). This CDR3 is 13 amino acids long. V dropped 7 bases and J dropped 4; count of bases not matched to a gene: 5. This chain's CDR3 is CASHTGGTYGYTF. The CDR3 DNA reads as TGTGCCAGCCACACAGGGGGCACCTATGGCTACACCTTC.

This chain uses TRBV19 with TRBJ1-6; 8 bases match TRBD1. Germline CDR1 and CDR2: LNHDA and SQIVND (reference sequence). With 5 bases clipped from V and 7 bases from J, the junction kept 4 bases outside the gene matches. This CDR3 is built from 14 residues. The CDR3 spells CASSVTGGNSPLHF. CDR3 bases: TGTGCCAGTAGTGTCACAGGGGGGAATTCACCCCTCCACTTT. The full variable domain, rest sourced from reference TRBV19 and TRBJ1-6, is DGGITQSPKYLFRKEGQNVTLSCEQNLNHDAMYWYRQDPGQGLRLIYYSQIVNDFQKGDIAEGYSVSREKKESFPLTVTSAQKNPTAFYLCASSVTGGNSPLHFGNGTRLTVT.

This clone was recorded once. The chain combines TRBV13 with TRBJ2-7; TRBD1 aligns across 7 bases. The CDR3 loop spans 15 amino acids. V lost 0 bases and J lost 5; bases outside the gene matches: 7. Germline lookup yields CDR1 PRHDT and CDR2 FYEKMQ (reference sequence). CDR3 nucleotides: TGTGCCAGCAGCTTAGGGCAGGGGGTTCTGGACGAGCAGTACTTC. Translating gives CASSLGQGVLDEQYF.

V is TRBV6-5 and J is TRBJ2-1; the D gene is possibly TRBD2 (6 bases). This CDR3 spans 13 amino acids. CDR1 and CDR2 from the germline V gene are MNHEY and SVGAGI. V was pared by 6 bases and J by 9 bases, with 15 bases between. The CDR3 sequence: CASRPGVTIEQFF. In nucleotides, the CDR3 is TGTGCCAGCAGGCCGGGAGTTACCATTGAGCAGTTCTTC.

The V call is TRBV14, the J call TRBJ2-7, with a weak D call TRBD1 (5 bases). The CDR3 has 13 amino acids. Between the trimmed V and J ends, which lost 0 bases and 6 bases, there was a span of 9 bases. The germline gives CDR1 SGHDN, CDR2 FVKESK. The CDR3 reads CASSQDPRAEQYF. Written as DNA, the CDR3 is TGTGCCAGCAGCCAAGATCCCAGGGCCGAGCAGTACTTC.